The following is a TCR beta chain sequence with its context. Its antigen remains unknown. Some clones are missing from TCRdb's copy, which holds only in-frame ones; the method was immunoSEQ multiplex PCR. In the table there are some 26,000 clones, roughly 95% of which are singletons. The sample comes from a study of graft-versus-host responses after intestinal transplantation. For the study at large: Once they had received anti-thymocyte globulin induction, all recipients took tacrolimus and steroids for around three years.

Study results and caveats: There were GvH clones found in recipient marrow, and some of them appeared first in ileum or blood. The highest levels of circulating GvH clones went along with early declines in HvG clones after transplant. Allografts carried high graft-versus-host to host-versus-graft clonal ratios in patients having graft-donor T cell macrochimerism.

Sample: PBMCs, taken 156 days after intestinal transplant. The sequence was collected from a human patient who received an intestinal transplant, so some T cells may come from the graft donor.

This CDR3 reads CASSYTHPGQTIYEQYF. The CDR3 DNA sequence: TGTGCCAGCAGTTATACACACCCGGGACAGACTATATACGAGCAGTACTTC. This chain links TRBV27 with TRBJ2-7; 7 bases align to TRBD1. CDR1 and CDR2 from the germline V gene are MNHEY and SMNVEV (reference sequence). This CDR3 has 17 amino acids. J lost 4 bases, V lost 4 bases, and 16 bases had no gene match.